This note documents a single T cell receptor beta chain sequence. Its antigen is not identified. With 60 Vbeta and 13 Jbeta primers, the PCR was carried out. Clones were sequenced by immunoSEQ multiplex PCR, and TCRdb holds only the in-frame ones, with some missing. The data show around 170,000 clones, with roughly 70% seen just once and approximately 1.5% held by the top ten. The data originate from a study of cytomegalovirus exposure and HLA in healthy donors. Study in general: T cells numbering around 180 million yielded roughly 120 million unique TCR beta sequences in an earlier analysis. Whole-study findings and limits: Immune exposure information comprised only CMV serostatus. Reportedly, HLA-A and HLA-B alleles of most subjects were accurately predicted from TCR beta. For most TCR sequences rarity was the rule, although some public TCRs occurred in many donors.

CDR3 length: 17 residues. V was pared by 0 bases and J by 3 bases, with 8 bases of the junction left unmatched. Germline assignment: CDR1 SGDLS and CDR2 YYNGEE. This receptor was obtained from a girl aged 10 to 17 in good health and CMV-seronegative. This chain connects TRBV9 to TRBJ2-5; TRBD2 agrees at 10 bases. Sequencing was done on a sample of PBMCs. The CDR3 DNA follows: TGTGCCAGCAGCGTAGACTCTAGCGGGGGACTCAAAGAGACCCAGTACTTC. Its translation: CASSVDSSGGLKETQYF.